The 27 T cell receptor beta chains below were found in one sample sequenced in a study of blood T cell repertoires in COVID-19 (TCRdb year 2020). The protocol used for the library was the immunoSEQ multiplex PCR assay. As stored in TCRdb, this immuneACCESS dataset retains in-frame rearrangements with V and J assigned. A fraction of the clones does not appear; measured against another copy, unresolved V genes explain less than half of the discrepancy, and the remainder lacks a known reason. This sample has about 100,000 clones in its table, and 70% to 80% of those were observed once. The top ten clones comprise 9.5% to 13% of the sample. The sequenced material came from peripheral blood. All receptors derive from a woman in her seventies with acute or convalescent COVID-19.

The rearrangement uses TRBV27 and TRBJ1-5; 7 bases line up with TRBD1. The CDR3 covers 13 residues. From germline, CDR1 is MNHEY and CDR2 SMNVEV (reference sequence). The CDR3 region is CAFRGVGNQPQHF. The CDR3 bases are TGTGCTTTCAGGGGGGTGGGTAATCAGCCCCAGCATTTT.

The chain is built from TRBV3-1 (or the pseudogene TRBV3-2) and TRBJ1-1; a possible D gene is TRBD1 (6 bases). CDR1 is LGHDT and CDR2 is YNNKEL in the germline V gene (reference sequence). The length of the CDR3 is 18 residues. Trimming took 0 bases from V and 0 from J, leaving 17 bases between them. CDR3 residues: CASSQEWDPGVMNTEAFF. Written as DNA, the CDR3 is TGTGCCAGCAGCCAAGAATGGGATCCAGGGGTGATGAACACTGAAGCTTTCTTT.

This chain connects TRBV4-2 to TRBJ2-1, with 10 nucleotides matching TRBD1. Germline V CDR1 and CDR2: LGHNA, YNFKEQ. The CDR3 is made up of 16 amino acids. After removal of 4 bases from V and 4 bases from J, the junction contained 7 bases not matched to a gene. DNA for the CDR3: TGTGCCAGCAGCCCCCCTGGGACAGGGGTTTACAATGAGCAGTTCTTC. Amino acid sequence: CASSPPGTGVYNEQFF.

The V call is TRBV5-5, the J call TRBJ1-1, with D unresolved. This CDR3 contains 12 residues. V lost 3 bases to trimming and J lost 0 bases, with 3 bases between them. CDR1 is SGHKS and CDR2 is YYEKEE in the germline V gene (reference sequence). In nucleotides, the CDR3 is TGTGCCAGCAGCTCCATGAACACTGAAGCTTTCTTT. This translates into CASSSMNTEAFF.

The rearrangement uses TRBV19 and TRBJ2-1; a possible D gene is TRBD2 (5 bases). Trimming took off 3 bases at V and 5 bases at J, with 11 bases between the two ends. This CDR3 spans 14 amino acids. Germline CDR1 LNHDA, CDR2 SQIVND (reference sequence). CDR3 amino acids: CASSIKRAHNEQFF. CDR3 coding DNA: TGTGCCAGTAGTATTAAGAGGGCGCACAATGAGCAGTTCTTC.

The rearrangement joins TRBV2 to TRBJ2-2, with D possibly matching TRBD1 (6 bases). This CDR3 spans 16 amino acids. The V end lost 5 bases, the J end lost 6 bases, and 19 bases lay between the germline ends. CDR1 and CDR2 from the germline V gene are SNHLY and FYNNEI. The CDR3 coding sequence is TGTGCCAGCAGTTTTTACAGGGAGCTGGTAGCCGGGGAGCTGTTTTTT. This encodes CASSFYRELVAGELFF.

The CDR3 is CASSPTISGGDTGELFF. DNA of the CDR3: TGTGCCAGCTCACCTACCATTAGCGGGGGCGACACCGGGGAGCTGTTTTTT. The rearrangement joins TRBV18 to TRBJ2-2, with TRBD2 matching over 9 bases. Per germline, CDR1 KGHSH and CDR2 LQKENI. The CDR3 is 17 amino acids. Losses at the gene ends were 3 bases for V and 3 bases for J; bases not matched to a gene: 8.

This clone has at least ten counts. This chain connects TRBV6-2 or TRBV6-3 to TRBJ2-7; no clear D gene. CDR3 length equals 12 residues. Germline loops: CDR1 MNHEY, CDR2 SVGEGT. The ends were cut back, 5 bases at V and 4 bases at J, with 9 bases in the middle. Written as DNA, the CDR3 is TGTGCCAGCAGTACCGGTCGTTACGAGCAGTACTTC. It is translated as CASSTGRYEQYF.

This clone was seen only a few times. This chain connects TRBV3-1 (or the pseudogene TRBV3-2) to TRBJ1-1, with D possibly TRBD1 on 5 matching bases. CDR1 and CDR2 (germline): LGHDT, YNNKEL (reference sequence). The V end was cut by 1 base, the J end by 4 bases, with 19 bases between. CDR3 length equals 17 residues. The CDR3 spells CASSQAGWALRGTEAFF. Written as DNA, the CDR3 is TGTGCCAGCAGCCAAGCAGGTTGGGCTTTAAGGGGCACTGAAGCTTTCTTT.

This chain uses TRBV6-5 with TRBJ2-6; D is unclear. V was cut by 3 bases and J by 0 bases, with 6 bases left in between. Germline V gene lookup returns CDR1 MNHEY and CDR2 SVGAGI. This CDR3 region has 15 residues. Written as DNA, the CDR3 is TGTGCCAGCAGTTATTATAGCTCTGGGGCCAACGTCCTGACTTTC. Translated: CASSYYSSGANVLTF.

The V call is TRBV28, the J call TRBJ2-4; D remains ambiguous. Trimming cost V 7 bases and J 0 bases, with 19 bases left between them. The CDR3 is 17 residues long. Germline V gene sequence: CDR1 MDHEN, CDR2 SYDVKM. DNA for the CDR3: TGTGCCAGCACCCCCGTCGAGCCTTCGTTAGCCAAAAACATTCAGTACTTC. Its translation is CASTPVEPSLAKNIQYF. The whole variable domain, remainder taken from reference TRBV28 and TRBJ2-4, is DVKVTQSSRYLVKRTGEKVFLECVQDMDHENMFWYRQDPGLGLRLIYFSYDVKMKEKGDIPEGYSVSREKKERFSLILESASTNQTSMYLCASTPVEPSLAKNIQYFGAGTRLSVL.

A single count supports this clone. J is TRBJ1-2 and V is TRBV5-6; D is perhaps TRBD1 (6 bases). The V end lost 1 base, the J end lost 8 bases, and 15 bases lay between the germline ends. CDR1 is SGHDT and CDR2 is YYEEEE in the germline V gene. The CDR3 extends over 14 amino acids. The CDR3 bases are TGTGCCAGCAGCTTGAACCAGGGGATAGGCGGCTACACCTTC. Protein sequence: CASSLNQGIGGYTF.

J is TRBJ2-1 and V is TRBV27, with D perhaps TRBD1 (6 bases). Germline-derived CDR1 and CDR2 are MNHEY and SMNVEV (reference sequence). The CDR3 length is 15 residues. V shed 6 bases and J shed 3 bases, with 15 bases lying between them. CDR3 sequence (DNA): TGTGCCAGCAGCCCTAACAGGGAGTTCTACAATGAGCAGTTCTTC. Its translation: CASSPNREFYNEQFF.

In nucleotides, the CDR3 is TGCAGCGGAGGAGGGTACAATCAGCCCCAGCATTTT. Residues: CSGGGYNQPQHF. The chain carries TRBV29-1 and TRBJ1-5, with D hard to call. Per the germline V gene, CDR1 is SQVTM and CDR2 is ANQGSEA. V lost 7 bases and J 3 bases, leaving 10 bases between the germline ends. CDR3 length: 12 amino acids.

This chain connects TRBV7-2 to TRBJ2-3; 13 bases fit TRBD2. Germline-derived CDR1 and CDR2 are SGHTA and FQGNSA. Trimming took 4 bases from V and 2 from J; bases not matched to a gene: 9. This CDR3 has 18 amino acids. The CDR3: CASSSPGLAGLNTDTQYF. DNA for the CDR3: TGTGCCAGCAGCTCTCCGGGACTAGCGGGGCTTAACACAGATACGCAGTATTTT. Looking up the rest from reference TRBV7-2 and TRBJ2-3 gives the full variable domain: GAGVSQSPSNKVTEKGKDVELRCDPISGHTALYWYRQSLGQGLEFLIYFQGNSAPDKSGLPSDRFSAERTGGSVSTLTIQRTQQEDSAVYLCASSSPGLAGLNTDTQYFGPGTRLTVL.

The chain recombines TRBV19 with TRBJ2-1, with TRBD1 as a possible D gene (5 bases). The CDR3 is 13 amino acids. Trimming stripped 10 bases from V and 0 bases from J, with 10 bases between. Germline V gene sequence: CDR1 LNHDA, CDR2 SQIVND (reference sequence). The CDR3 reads CATRQNSYNEQFF. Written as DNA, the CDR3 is TGTGCCACTCGACAGAACTCCTACAATGAGCAGTTCTTC.

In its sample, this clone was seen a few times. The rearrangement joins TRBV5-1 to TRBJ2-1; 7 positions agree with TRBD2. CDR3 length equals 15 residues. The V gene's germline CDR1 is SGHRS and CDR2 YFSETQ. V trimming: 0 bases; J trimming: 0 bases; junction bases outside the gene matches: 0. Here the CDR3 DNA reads TGCGCCAGCAGCTTGGGGACTAGCTCCTACAATGAGCAGTTCTTC. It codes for CASSLGTSSYNEQFF.

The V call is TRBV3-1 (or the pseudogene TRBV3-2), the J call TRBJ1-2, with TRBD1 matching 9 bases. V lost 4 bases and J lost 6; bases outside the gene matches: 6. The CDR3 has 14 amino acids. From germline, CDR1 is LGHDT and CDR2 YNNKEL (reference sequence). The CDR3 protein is CASSPQGAVHGYTF. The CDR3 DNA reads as TGTGCCAGCAGCCCACAGGGGGCAGTCCATGGCTACACCTTC.

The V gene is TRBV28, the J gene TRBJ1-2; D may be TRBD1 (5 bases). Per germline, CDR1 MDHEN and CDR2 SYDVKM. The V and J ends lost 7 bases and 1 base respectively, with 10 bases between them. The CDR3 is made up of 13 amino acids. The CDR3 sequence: CASNAGFNYGYTF. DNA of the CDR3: TGTGCCAGCAATGCAGGGTTTAACTATGGCTACACCTTC.

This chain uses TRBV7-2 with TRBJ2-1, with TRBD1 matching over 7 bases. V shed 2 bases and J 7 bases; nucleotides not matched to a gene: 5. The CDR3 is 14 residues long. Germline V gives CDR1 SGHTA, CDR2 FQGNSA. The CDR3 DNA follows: TGTGCCAGCAGCTTAATGGGGACAGTTAATGAGCAGTTCTTC. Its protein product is CASSLMGTVNEQFF.

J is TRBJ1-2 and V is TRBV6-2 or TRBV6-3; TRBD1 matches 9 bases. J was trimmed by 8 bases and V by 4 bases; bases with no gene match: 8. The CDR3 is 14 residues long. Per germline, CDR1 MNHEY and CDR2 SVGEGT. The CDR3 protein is CASSLNDRGKGYTF. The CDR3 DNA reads TGTGCCAGCAGTTTGAACGACAGGGGGAAGGGCTACACCTTC.

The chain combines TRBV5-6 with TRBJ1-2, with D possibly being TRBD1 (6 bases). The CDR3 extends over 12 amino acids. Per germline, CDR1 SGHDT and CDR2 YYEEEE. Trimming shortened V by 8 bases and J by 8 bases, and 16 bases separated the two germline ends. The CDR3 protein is CASHGTTRGYTF. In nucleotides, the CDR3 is TGTGCCAGTCACGGGACAACACGGGGCTACACCTTC.

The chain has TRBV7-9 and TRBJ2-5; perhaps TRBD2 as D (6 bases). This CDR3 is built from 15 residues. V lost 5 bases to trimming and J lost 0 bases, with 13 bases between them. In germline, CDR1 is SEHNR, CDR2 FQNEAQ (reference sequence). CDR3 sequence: CASSVGLFYQETQYF. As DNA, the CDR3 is TGTGCCAGCAGCGTAGGACTATTCTACCAAGAGACCCAGTACTTC. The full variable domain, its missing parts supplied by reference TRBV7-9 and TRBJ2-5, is DTGVSQNPRHKITKRGQNVTFRCDPISEHNRLYWYRQTLGQGPEFLTYFQNEAQLEKSRLLSDRFSAERPKGSFSTLEIQRTEQGDSAMYLCASSVGLFYQETQYFGPGTRLLVL.

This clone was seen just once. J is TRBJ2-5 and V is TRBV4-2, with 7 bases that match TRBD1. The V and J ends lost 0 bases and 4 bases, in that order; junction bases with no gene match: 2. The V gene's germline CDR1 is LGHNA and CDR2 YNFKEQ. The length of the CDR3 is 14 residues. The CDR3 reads CASSQERGPETQYF. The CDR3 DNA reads TGTGCCAGCAGCCAAGAGAGGGGGCCAGAGACCCAGTACTTC.

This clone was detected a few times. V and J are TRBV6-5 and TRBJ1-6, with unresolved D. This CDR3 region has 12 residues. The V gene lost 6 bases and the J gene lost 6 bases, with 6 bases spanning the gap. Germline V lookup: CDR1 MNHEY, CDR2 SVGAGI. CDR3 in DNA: TGTGCCAGCAGACAGATTAATTCACCCCTCCACTTT. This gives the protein CASRQINSPLHF.

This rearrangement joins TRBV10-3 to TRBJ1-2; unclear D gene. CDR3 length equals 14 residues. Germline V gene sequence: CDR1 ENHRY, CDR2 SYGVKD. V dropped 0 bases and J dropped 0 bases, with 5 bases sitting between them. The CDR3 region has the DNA TGTGCCATCAGTGAGTCGAACTCTAACTATGGCTACACCTTC. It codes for CAISESNSNYGYTF.

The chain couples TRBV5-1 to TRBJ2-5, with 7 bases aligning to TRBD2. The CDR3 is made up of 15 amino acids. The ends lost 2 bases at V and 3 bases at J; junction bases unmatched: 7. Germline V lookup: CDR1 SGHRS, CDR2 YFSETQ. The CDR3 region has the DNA TGCGCCAGCAGCTTATGGGACTACCTGAAAGAGACCCAGTACTTC. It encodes CASSLWDYLKETQYF. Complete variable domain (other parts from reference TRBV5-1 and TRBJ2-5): KAGVTQTPRYLIKTRGQQVTLSCSPISGHRSVSWYQQTPGQGLQFLFEYFSETQRNKGNFPGRFSGRQFSNSRSEMNVSTLELGDSALYLCASSLWDYLKETQYFGPGTRLLVL.